This is a list of T cell receptor beta chains from one sample in a study of T cell repertoires in cytomegalovirus infection. TCRdb called the reads again in MiXCR, with one record for every CDR3 protein. This sample has about 460,000 distinct CDR3 sequences, with 11% found just once. Sequenced: PBMCs. The origin of the receptors is a human donor in good health (CMV status not recorded). Some clones in this sample may be carry-over from other donors' samples. The CDR3 runs from the conserved cysteine through the conserved F or W. A D gene is named only where the DNA matches it firmly. Clone sizes are given selectively: once, few, many, or a class where the clone is expanded.

size: many
D: -
V: TRBV7-9
J: TRBJ1-3
DNA: TGTGCCAGCAGCCTCAGCAGGGCCTCGGCTGGAAACACCATATATTTT
CDR3: CASSLSRASAGNTIYF

size: -
D: -
V: TRBV5-1
J: TRBJ1-4
DNA: TGCGCCAGCAGCTTGGAGTCAGGACTGAATGAAAAACTGTTTTTT
CDR3: CASSLESGLNEKLFF

size: many
D: TRBD1
V: TRBV28
J: TRBJ1-5
DNA: TGTGCCAGCAGTTCGTCACAGGGGAACGGTCAGCCCCAGCATTTT
CDR3: CASSSSQGNGQPQHF

size: many
D: -
V: TRBV7-2
J: TRBJ2-1
DNA: TGTGCCAGCAGCTTAGTCAATGAGCAGTTCTTC
CDR3: CASSLVNEQFF

size: few
D: TRBD2
V: TRBV6-5
J: TRBJ2-2
DNA: TGTGCCAGCAGTCCGGGACTAGCGGGATCCGGGGAGCTGTTTTTT
CDR3: CASSPGLAGSGELFF

size: -
D: -
V: TRBV29-1
J: TRBJ2-7
DNA: TGCAGCGCCCGAACGACAGGCGGGGATCGAGAGCAGTACTTC
CDR3: CSARTTGGDREQYF

size: many
D: TRBD1
V: TRBV14
J: TRBJ1-1
DNA: TGTGCCAGCAGCCAACGGGACAGTGGAGCTTTCTTT
CDR3: CASSQRDSGAFF

size: many
D: -
V: TRBV7-2
J: TRBJ1-1
DNA: TGTGCCAGCAGCCCCCCCACAGGACAAGCTTTCTTT
CDR3: CASSPPTGQAFF

size: few
D: TRBD2
V: TRBV20-1
J: TRBJ2-3
DNA: TGCGGCGGGGCGGGGGGCACAGATACGCAGTATTTT
CDR3: CGGAGGTDTQYF

size: -
D: -
V: TRBV29-1
J: TRBJ2-3
DNA: TGCAGCGTTACGGCAGATACGCAGTATTTT
CDR3: CSVTADTQYF

size: once
D: TRBD2
V: TRBV3-1
J: TRBJ2-4
DNA: TGTGCCAGCAGCCTCCAACCCTTAGCGGGGGGGGCATCACGTCAGTACTTC
CDR3: CASSLQPLAGGASRQYF

size: many
D: -
V: TRBV2
J: TRBJ1-1
DNA: TGTGCCAGCAGGCCTTGGGACGGAAACACTGAAGCTTTCTTT
CDR3: CASRPWDGNTEAFF

size: -
D: -
V: TRBV7-9
J: TRBJ1-1
DNA: TGTGCCAGCAGCTTCCTTAGTAATCCAGGCTCTGAAGCTTTCTTT
CDR3: CASSFLSNPGSEAFF

size: many
D: TRBD1
V: TRBV7-8
J: TRBJ2-7
DNA: TGTGCCAGCAGCTTGCCCGGGACAGGGGTTTCCGAGCAGTACTTC
CDR3: CASSLPGTGVSEQYF

size: many
D: -
V: TRBV29-1
J: TRBJ1-1
DNA: TGCAGCGGTGACAGCCAGGAGAACACTGAAGCTTTCTTT
CDR3: CSGDSQENTEAFF

size: many
D: -
V: TRBV7-9
J: TRBJ2-4
DNA: TGTGCCAGCAGCCCTCCAGCCAAAAACATTCAGTACTTC
CDR3: CASSPPAKNIQYF

size: many
D: TRBD1
V: TRBV6-1
J: TRBJ2-3
DNA: TGTGCCAGCAGTGGTAGGGACAGGGTGGTAACAGATACGCAGTATTTT
CDR3: CASSGRDRVVTDTQYF